These T cell receptor beta chains were read from a single sample in a study of control samples from healthy donors and cancer patients. Sequencing used immunoSEQ multiplex PCR; TCRdb keeps in-frame clones, though not all of them. The sample includes about 100,000 clones, about 90% seen only once; the top ten take over 15%. Sequenced input: blood. These receptors came from a woman aged 45-65 years in good health. The CDR3 runs from the conserved cysteine through the conserved F or W. Fields, in order: CDR3 protein, CDR3 DNA, D gene, J gene, clone size, V gene. The D gene is left open where the match is weak. Clone size is not always given. Where it is, it says once, few, many or a class for expanded clones.

CASRTGRLIETQYF,TGTGCCAGCAGGACAGGGCGGTTAATTGAGACCCAGTACTTC,TRBD1,TRBJ2-5,.,TRBV6-5
CAREGQGASHTEAFF,TGTGCCAGAGAGGGACAGGGGGCTTCACACACTGAAGCTTTCTTT,TRBD1,TRBJ1-1,.,TRBV6-5
CASSPRSKGGGEKLFF,TGTGCCAGCTCACCAAGGTCCAAAGGTGGGGGAGAAAAACTGTTTTTT,.,TRBJ1-4,.,TRBV18
CASSLAGSPSYEQYF,TGCGCCAGCAGCTTGGCCGGTTCCCCTTCCTACGAGCAGTACTTC,.,TRBJ2-7,.,TRBV5-1
CASSDSSYSNQPQHF,TGTGCCAGCAGTGATTCCTCTTATAGCAATCAGCCCCAGCATTTT,.,TRBJ1-5,.,TRBV6-1
CASSERGNQPQHF,TGTGCCAGCAGTGAGAGAGGCAATCAGCCCCAGCATTTT,.,TRBJ1-5,.,TRBV6-1
CASSLTGVNYGYTF,TGTGCCAGCAGCTTAACGGGGGTTAACTATGGCTACACCTTC,.,TRBJ1-2,.,TRBV7-9
CASSVPPLRDRDLYEQYF,TGTGCCAGCAGTGTTCCCCCTCTCCGGGACAGGGATTTATACGAGCAGTACTTC,TRBD1,TRBJ2-7,.,TRBV6-2/TRBV6-3
CASSLGRTSRRNEQFF,TGTGCCAGCAGCTTAGGAAGGACTAGCCGACGAAATGAGCAGTTCTTC,TRBD2,TRBJ2-1,.,TRBV11-2
CASSLELGGINEQFF,TGTGCCAGCAGCTTGGAATTAGGGGGAATAAATGAGCAGTTCTTC,.,TRBJ2-1,.,TRBV7-3
CASSSLSNQPQHF,TGTGCCAGCAGTTCTTTGAGCAATCAGCCCCAGCATTTT,.,TRBJ1-5,.,TRBV6-5
CASSLAGGLTQETQYF,TGTGCCAGCAGCCTAGCAGGGGGTCTAACCCAAGAGACCCAGTACTTC,TRBD1,TRBJ2-5,.,TRBV7-2
CASSWTGPNYGYTF,TGTGCCAGCAGTTGGACAGGACCTAACTATGGCTACACCTTC,TRBD1,TRBJ1-2,.,TRBV28
CASSPGTGGGETQYF,TGTGCCAGCTCACCCGGGACAGGGGGCGGTGAGACCCAGTACTTC,TRBD1,TRBJ2-5,.,TRBV18
CATPSVRADTQYF,TGTGCCACCCCCTCCGTGAGGGCGGATACGCAGTATTTT,.,TRBJ2-3,.,TRBV24-1
CASSHNYFLRDKTQYF,TGCGCCAGCAGCCACAACTATTTCCTACGGGACAAGACCCAGTACTTC,.,TRBJ2-5,.,TRBV4-1
CASSNPGWVEETQYF,TGTGCCAGTAGTAACCCCGGCTGGGTAGAAGAGACCCAGTACTTC,.,TRBJ2-5,.,TRBV19
CASRDPLGSPLHF,TGTGCCAGCAGGGACCCCTTAGGTTCACCCCTCCACTTT,.,TRBJ1-6,.,TRBV6-5
CASSSTPPAGTSDRGEQFF,TGTGCCAGCAGTTCGACCCCCCCCGCCGGGACTAGCGATCGCGGTGAGCAGTTCTTC,TRBD2,TRBJ2-1,.,TRBV27
CASSRSGSYYNEQFF,TGTGCCAGCAGCCGAAGCGGGTCCTATTACAATGAGCAGTTCTTC,.,TRBJ2-1,.,TRBV9
CASSWTGRSTEAFF,TGCGCCAGCAGCTGGACAGGGCGATCCACTGAAGCTTTCTTT,TRBD1,TRBJ1-1,.,TRBV5-1
CASSLTGQGANEQFF,TGTGCCAGCAGCTTAACGGGACAGGGGGCCAATGAGCAGTTCTTC,TRBD1,TRBJ2-1,.,TRBV7-3
CASSQGGLASTDTQYF,TGTGCCAGCTCACAGGGGGGACTAGCGAGCACAGATACGCAGTATTTT,TRBD2,TRBJ2-3,.,TRBV18
CASRGPRGPNTEAFF,TGTGCCAGTAGGGGCCCCAGGGGGCCGAACACTGAAGCTTTCTTT,TRBD1,TRBJ1-1,once,TRBV19
CASSTGLGQGSYNEQFF,TGTGCCAGCAGTACCGGTCTGGGACAGGGATCCTACAATGAGCAGTTCTTC,TRBD1,TRBJ2-1,.,TRBV27
CASSLPTAWQTYEQYF,TGTGCCAGCAGCTTACCCACAGCATGGCAGACCTACGAGCAGTACTTC,.,TRBJ2-7,.,TRBV7-9
CASSSTRVTDTQYF,TGTGCCAGCAGTTCCACCCGGGTCACAGATACGCAGTATTTT,.,TRBJ2-3,.,TRBV6-5